This is a list of T cell receptor beta chains from one sample in a study of blood T cell repertoires in COVID-19. TCRdb keeps only in-frame clones here, not all; method: immunoSEQ multiplex PCR. The sample lists about 200,000 clones, around 87% occurring once. Sequenced sample: peripheral blood. The source of these receptors is a woman in her forties or fifties with COVID-19, enrolled during active disease. CDR3s include the opening cysteine and the closing phenylalanine or tryptophan. Each record gives: V gene, J gene, CDR3 protein.

v_call: TRBV6-6
j_call: TRBJ2-3
cdr3_aa: CATLQGAVDTQYF

v_call: TRBV19
j_call: TRBJ2-5
cdr3_aa: CASRREGRAQETQYF

v_call: TRBV12-3/TRBV12-4
j_call: TRBJ1-2
cdr3_aa: CASSFRGRNGYTF

v_call: TRBV28
j_call: TRBJ1-4
cdr3_aa: CASSLWGAVEKLFF

v_call: TRBV19
j_call: TRBJ2-3
cdr3_aa: CASSTRDRYTDTQYF

v_call: TRBV2
j_call: TRBJ2-3
cdr3_aa: CASRRMDGGTDTQYF

v_call: TRBV2
j_call: TRBJ1-1
cdr3_aa: CASSKQELNTEAFF

v_call: TRBV11-2
j_call: TRBJ2-7
cdr3_aa: CASSSGQGVPYEQYF

v_call: TRBV30
j_call: TRBJ1-5
cdr3_aa: CAWSAGQGNQPQHF

v_call: TRBV5-1
j_call: TRBJ1-1
cdr3_aa: CASSPAAGESEAFF

v_call: TRBV27
j_call: TRBJ2-3
cdr3_aa: CASSLILFQSGLASADTQYF

v_call: TRBV19
j_call: TRBJ1-1
cdr3_aa: CASILGENTEAFF

v_call: TRBV7-2
j_call: TRBJ1-4
cdr3_aa: CASSFRQGIGKLFF

v_call: TRBV5-6
j_call: TRBJ2-7
cdr3_aa: CASSLSGDSYEQYF

v_call: TRBV5-4
j_call: TRBJ2-7
cdr3_aa: CASSLVGTGVVGEQYF

v_call: TRBV29-1
j_call: TRBJ1-1
cdr3_aa: CSVEEGALRVAFF

v_call: TRBV11-2
j_call: TRBJ2-2
cdr3_aa: CASSSRGVNTGELFF

v_call: TRBV7-2
j_call: TRBJ1-2
cdr3_aa: CASSPYNRDSYGYTF

v_call: TRBV19
j_call: TRBJ2-7
cdr3_aa: CASSISTASYEQYF

v_call: TRBV9
j_call: TRBJ2-1
cdr3_aa: CASSNPWGQQSSYNEQFF

v_call: TRBV7-3
j_call: TRBJ1-3
cdr3_aa: CASSLKGGGGNTIYF

v_call: TRBV15
j_call: TRBJ1-6
cdr3_aa: CATSISRGTGGNSPLHF

v_call: TRBV11-3
j_call: TRBJ1-1
cdr3_aa: CASSLAQGVYTEAFF

v_call: TRBV30
j_call: TRBJ2-3
cdr3_aa: CAWSVLASGGHNTQYF

v_call: TRBV20-1
j_call: TRBJ2-2
cdr3_aa: CSASESGGPTGELFF

v_call: TRBV4-3
j_call: TRBJ1-1
cdr3_aa: CASSQDPRLNTEAFF

v_call: TRBV6-1
j_call: TRBJ1-2
cdr3_aa: CASSEARGTGGNFGYTF

v_call: TRBV11-2
j_call: TRBJ1-2
cdr3_aa: CASSPRQGWSGYTF

v_call: TRBV28
j_call: TRBJ1-5
cdr3_aa: CASRPLKGSGYSNQPQHF

v_call: TRBV6-6
j_call: TRBJ1-3
cdr3_aa: CASSYGAQRNTIYF

v_call: TRBV6-5
j_call: TRBJ2-5
cdr3_aa: CASSDSSGRRGTQYF

v_call: TRBV7-9
j_call: TRBJ1-1
cdr3_aa: CASSWVAGPANTEAFF

v_call: TRBV5-1
j_call: TRBJ2-1
cdr3_aa: CATALTEHNEQFF

v_call: TRBV28
j_call: TRBJ1-5
cdr3_aa: CASSFLSGQLNQPQHF

v_call: TRBV5-1
j_call: TRBJ1-2
cdr3_aa: CASSSSNYGYTF

v_call: TRBV9
j_call: TRBJ2-7
cdr3_aa: CASSPSPGNEQYF

v_call: TRBV4-1
j_call: TRBJ2-7
cdr3_aa: CASSQVVTGSGGPPWQYF

v_call: TRBV2
j_call: TRBJ1-1
cdr3_aa: CATIQDRLNTEAFF

v_call: TRBV6-5
j_call: TRBJ1-2
cdr3_aa: CASSRGQGISYGYTF

v_call: TRBV15
j_call: TRBJ2-1
cdr3_aa: CATSRSGIGGGYNEQFF

v_call: TRBV29-1
j_call: TRBJ1-1
cdr3_aa: CSVVRIDTEAFF

v_call: TRBV13
j_call: TRBJ2-7
cdr3_aa: CASSPRRDREWKQYF

v_call: TRBV29-1
j_call: TRBJ2-3
cdr3_aa: CSVEGHLLAGVVDTQYF

v_call: TRBV2
j_call: TRBJ2-1
cdr3_aa: CASKGLAALNEQFF

v_call: TRBV19
j_call: TRBJ1-2
cdr3_aa: CASSRRGDYGYTF

v_call: TRBV19
j_call: TRBJ1-3
cdr3_aa: CATRDNGNTIYF

v_call: TRBV10-1
j_call: TRBJ1-1
cdr3_aa: CASSGQTNTEAFF

v_call: TRBV7-2
j_call: TRBJ2-2
cdr3_aa: CASSFPATSPTGELFF

v_call: TRBV29-1
j_call: TRBJ1-2
cdr3_aa: CSVGGGTASSNYGYTF

v_call: TRBV19
j_call: TRBJ1-2
cdr3_aa: CASSMGQGVYGYTF

v_call: TRBV30
j_call: TRBJ1-6
cdr3_aa: CAWSGGGNSPLHF

v_call: TRBV5-1
j_call: TRBJ2-5
cdr3_aa: CASSVYRGPGETQYF